This TCR beta chain stems from a study of control samples from healthy donors and cancer patients. V was shortened by 3 bases and J by 6 bases, with 21 bases between the two germline ends. This CDR3 has 17 amino acids. CDR1 and CDR2 (germline): MNHEY, SMNVEV (reference sequence). Libraries were prepared by immunoSEQ multiplex PCR; TCRdb keeps only in-frame clonotypes and omits some of them. The sample has approximately 90,000 clones, about 89% seen once. Sequenced material: blood. The receptor was derived from a man younger than 40 in good health. The chain combines TRBV27 with TRBJ2-1, with a weak D call TRBD2 (5 bases). The CDR3: CASSFGEGRSFRNEQFF. CDR3 DNA sequence: TGTGCCAGCAGTTTTGGTGAGGGCCGGTCGTTTCGCAATGAGCAGTTCTTC.